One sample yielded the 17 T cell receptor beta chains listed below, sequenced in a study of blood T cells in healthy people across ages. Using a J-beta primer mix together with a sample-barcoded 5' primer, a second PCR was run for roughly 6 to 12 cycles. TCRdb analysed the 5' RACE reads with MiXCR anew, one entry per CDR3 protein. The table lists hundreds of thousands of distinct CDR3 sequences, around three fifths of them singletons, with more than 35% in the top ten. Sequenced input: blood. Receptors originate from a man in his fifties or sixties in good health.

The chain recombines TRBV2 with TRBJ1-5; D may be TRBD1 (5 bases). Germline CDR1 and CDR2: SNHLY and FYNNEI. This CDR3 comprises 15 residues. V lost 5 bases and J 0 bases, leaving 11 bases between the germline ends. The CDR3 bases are TGTGCCAGCAGTCGGGCAGGGAATAGCAATCAGCCCCAGCATTTT. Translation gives CASSRAGNSNQPQHF. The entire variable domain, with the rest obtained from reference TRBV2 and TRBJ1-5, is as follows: EPEVTQTPSHQVTQMGQEVILRCVPISNHLYFYWYRQILGQKVEFLVSFYNNEISEKSEIFDDQFSVERPDGSNFTLKIRSTKLEDSAMYFCASSRAGNSNQPQHFGDGTRLSIL.

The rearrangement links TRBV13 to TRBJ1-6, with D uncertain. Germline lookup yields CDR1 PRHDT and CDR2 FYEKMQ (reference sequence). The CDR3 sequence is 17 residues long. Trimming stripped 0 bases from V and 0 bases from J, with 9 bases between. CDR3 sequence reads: CASSLGTGSSYNSPLHF. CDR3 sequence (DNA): TGTGCCAGCAGCTTAGGAACGGGAAGCTCCTATAATTCACCCCTCCACTTT.

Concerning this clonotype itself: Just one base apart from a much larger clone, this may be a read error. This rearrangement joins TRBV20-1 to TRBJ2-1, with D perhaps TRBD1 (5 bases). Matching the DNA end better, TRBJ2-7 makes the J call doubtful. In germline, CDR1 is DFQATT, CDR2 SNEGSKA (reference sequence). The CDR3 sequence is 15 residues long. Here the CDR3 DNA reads TGCAGTGCTAGAGAAGACAGTCCCCCCTACAATGAGCAGTACTTC. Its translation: CSAREDSPPYNEQYF.

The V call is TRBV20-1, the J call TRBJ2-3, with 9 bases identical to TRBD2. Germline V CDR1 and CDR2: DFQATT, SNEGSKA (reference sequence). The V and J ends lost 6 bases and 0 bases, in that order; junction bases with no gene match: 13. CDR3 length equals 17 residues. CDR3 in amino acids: CSARAPSGGPSTDTQYF. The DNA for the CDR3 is TGCAGTGCCAGGGCCCCCAGCGGGGGGCCTAGCACAGATACGCAGTATTTT.

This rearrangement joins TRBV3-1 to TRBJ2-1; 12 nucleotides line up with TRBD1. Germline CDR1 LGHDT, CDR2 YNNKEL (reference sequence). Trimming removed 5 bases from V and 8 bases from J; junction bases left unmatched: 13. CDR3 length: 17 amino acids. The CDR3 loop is CASSGTPGTGGWDEQFF. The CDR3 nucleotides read TGTGCCAGCAGCGGTACCCCCGGGACAGGGGGCTGGGATGAGCAGTTCTTC.

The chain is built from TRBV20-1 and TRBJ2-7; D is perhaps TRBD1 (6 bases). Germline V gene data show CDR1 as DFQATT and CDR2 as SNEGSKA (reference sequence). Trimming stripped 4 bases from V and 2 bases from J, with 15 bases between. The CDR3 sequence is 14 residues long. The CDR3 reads CSANPGHNPYEQYF. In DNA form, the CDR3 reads TGCAGTGCTAACCCGGGACATAACCCCTACGAGCAGTACTTC.

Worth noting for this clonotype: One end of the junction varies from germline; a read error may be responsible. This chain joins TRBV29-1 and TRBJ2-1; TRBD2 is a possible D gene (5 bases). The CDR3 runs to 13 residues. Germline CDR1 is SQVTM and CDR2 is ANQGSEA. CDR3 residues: CSVGGSSYKEQFF. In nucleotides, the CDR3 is TGCAGCGTTGGTGGGAGCTCCTACAAGGAGCAGTTCTTC.

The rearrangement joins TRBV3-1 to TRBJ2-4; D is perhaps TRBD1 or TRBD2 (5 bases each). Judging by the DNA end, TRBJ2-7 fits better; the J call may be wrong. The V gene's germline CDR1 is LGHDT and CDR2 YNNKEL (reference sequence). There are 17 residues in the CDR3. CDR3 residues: CASSHNKGRATYYEQYF. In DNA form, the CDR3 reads TGTGCCAGCAGCCACAACAAGGGACGAGCAACTTATTACGAGCAGTACTTC.

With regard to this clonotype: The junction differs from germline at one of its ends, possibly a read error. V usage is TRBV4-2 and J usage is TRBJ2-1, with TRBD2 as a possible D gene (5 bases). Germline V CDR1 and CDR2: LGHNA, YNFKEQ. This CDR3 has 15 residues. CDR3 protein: CAGSQEALAVDEQFF. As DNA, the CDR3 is TGTGCCGGCAGCCAAGAAGCCCTAGCCGTCGATGAGCAGTTCTTC.

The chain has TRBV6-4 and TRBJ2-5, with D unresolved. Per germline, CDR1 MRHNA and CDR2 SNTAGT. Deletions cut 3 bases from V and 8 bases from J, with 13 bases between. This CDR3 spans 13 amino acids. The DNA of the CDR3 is TGTGCCAGCAGTGAACAGCCCCAAGGTACCCAGTACTTC. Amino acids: CASSEQPQGTQYF.

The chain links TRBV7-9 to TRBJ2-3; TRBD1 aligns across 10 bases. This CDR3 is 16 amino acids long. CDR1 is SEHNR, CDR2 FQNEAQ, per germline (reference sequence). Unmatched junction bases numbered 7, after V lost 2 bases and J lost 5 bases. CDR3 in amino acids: CASSLKAGQGGDTQYF. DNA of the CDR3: TGTGCCAGCAGCTTAAAGGCCGGACAGGGGGGAGATACGCAGTATTTT.

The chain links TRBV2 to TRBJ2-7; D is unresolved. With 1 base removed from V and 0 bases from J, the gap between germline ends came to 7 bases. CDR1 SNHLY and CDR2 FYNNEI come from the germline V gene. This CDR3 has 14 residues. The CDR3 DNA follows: TGTGCCAGCAGTGAAGAGACGGTCTCCTACGAGCAGTACTTC. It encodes CASSEETVSYEQYF.

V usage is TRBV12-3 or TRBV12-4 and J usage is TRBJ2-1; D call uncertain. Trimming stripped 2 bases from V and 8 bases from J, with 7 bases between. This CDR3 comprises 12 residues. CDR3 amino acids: CASSLFAHEQFF. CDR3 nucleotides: TGTGCCAGCAGTTTATTCGCGCATGAGCAGTTCTTC.

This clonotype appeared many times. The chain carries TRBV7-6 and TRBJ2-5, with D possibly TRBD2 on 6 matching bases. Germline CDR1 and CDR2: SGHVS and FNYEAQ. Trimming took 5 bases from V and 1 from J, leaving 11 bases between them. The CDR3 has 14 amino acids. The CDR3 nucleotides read TGTGCCAGCAGCCCCGGGACTCCCCAAGAGACCCAGTACTTC. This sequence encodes CASSPGTPQETQYF.

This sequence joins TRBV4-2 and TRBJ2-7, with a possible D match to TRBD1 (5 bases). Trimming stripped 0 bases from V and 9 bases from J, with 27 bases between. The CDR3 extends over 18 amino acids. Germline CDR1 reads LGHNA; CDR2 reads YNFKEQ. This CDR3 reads CASSQDTEPFSLGQGQYF. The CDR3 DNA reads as TGTGCCAGCAGCCAAGATACAGAGCCGTTCTCCCTGGGGCAGGGGCAGTACTTC.

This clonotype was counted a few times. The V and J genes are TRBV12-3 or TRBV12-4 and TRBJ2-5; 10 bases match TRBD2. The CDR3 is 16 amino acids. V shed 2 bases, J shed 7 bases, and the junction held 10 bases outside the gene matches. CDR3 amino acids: CASSLQASGGLRTQYF. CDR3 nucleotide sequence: TGTGCCAGCAGTTTACAGGCTAGCGGGGGCCTCAGGACCCAGTACTTC.

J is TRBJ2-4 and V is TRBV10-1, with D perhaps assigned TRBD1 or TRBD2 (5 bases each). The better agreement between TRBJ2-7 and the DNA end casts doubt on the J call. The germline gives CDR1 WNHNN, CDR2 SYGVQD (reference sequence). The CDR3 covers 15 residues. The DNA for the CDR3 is TGCGCCAGCAGTGACTGGCGGGCAGGGCAAGGCGAGCAGTACTTC. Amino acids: CASSDWRAGQGEQYF.